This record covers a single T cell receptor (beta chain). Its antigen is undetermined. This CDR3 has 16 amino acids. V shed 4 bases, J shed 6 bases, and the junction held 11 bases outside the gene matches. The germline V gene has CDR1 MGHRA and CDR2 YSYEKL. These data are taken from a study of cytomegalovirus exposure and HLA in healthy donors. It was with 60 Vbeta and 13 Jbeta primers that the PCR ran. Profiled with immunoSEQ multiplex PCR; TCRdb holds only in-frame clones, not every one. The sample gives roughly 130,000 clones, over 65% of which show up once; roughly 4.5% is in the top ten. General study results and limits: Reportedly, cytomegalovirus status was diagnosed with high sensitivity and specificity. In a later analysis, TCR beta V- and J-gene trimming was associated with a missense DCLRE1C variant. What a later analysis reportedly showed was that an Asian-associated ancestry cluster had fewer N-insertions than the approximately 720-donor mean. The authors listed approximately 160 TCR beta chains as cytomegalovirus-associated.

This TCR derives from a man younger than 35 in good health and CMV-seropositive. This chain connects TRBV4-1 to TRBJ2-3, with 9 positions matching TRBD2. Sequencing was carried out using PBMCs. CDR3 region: CASSPSGEKNVDTQYF. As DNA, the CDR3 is TGCGCCAGCAGCCCTAGCGGGGAGAAAAATGTGGATACGCAGTATTTT.